A single T cell receptor (beta chain) is shown here with its context. Its specificity is not known. Time point meaning: newly diagnosed, previously untreated cHL patient sample. Applied to thawed PBMCs, magnetic negative selection was the method used to isolate CD8+ T cells. PBMCs representing newly diagnosed, untreated classical Hodgkin lymphoma functioned as the comparison. These data are taken from a study of PD-1 blockade in classical Hodgkin lymphoma. Method: immunoSEQ multiplex PCR; TCRdb's copy keeps in-frame clones and lacks some. This table holds some 21,000 clones, 85% to 90% found once. Study findings and constraints: Prior therapy or disease activity may underlie the repertoire differences, whose causes remain undefined. At baseline, newly diagnosed patients reportedly showed less TCR diversity than healthy donors.

Sample: CD8+ T cells from blood. The origin of this receptor is a human donor with classical Hodgkin lymphoma.

The CDR3 nucleotides are TGTGCCAGCAGCCCACGACCTGAGTCCGGGGAGCTGTTTTTT. Translated: CASSPRPESGELFF. The rearrangement uses TRBV9 and TRBJ2-2, with D unresolved. This CDR3 spans 14 amino acids. V lost 4 bases and J 6 bases, leaving 13 bases between the germline ends. CDR1 is SGDLS and CDR2 is YYNGEE in the germline V gene.